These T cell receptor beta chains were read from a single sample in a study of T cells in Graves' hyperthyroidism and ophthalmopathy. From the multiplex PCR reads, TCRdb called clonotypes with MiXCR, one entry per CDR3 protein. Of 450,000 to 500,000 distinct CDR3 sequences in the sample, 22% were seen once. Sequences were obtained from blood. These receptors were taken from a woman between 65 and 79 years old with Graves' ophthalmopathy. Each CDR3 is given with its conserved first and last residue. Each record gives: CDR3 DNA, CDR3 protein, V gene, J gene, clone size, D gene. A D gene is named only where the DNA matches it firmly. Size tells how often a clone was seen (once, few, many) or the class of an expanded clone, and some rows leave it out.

TGTGCCAGCAGTGCCGGGTTCCCCCCGTTAGGAAAACTGTTTTTT	CASSAGFPPLGKLFF	TRBV12-3/TRBV12-4	TRBJ1-4	many	NA
TGCAGTGCTAACTCCGGGACTAGTCGCAATGAGCAGTTCTTC	CSANSGTSRNEQFF	TRBV20-1	TRBJ2-1	NA	TRBD2
TGTGCCACCAGTGTCCCGGACAGGACTTATAGCAATCAGCCCCAGCATTTT	CATSVPDRTYSNQPQHF	TRBV24-1	TRBJ1-5	NA	TRBD1
TGTGCCAGCAGTTACTCGGAGGGGCGAGGAGCTTTCTTT	CASSYSEGRGAFF	TRBV6-6	TRBJ1-1	few	NA
TGTGCCAGCAGCTATGGACTAGCGGGAGTGTCGCAGTACTTC	CASSYGLAGVSQYF	TRBV6-1	TRBJ2-7	NA	TRBD2
TGTGCCAGCAGCCGACGGACAGGGGGTGAGACAGATACGCAGTATTTT	CASSRRTGGETDTQYF	TRBV7-8	TRBJ2-3	NA	TRBD1
TGTGCCAGCAGCTTAACCGATAGGAACACTGAAGCTTTCTTT	CASSLTDRNTEAFF	TRBV11-2	TRBJ1-1	few	NA
TGTGCCAGTAGTAGTTCCGGGACGCTTACCTACGAGCAGTACTTC	CASSSSGTLTYEQYF	TRBV19	TRBJ2-7	NA	NA
TGTGCCAGCAGCCGAACCCCGGGGCCGGGGGGCACTGAAGCTTTCTTT	CASSRTPGPGGTEAFF	TRBV3-1	TRBJ1-1	once	NA
TGTGCCAGCACCCCGGGGCGGGGTCCCTACGAGCAGTACTTC	CASTPGRGPYEQYF	TRBV2	TRBJ2-7	NA	NA
TGCGCCAGCAGCCCTCTGTCTAGCGGGGTCCCCAATGAGCAGTTCTTC	CASSPLSSGVPNEQFF	TRBV4-3	TRBJ2-1	NA	TRBD2
TGTGCCAGCAGCGTAGCTGGGACTTGGAACACTGAAGCTTTCTTT	CASSVAGTWNTEAFF	TRBV9	TRBJ1-1	few	NA
TGTGCCAGCAGTTCCCAAAGCGGACCTTGGCCCGACGACATTCAGTACTTC	CASSSQSGPWPDDIQYF	TRBV28	TRBJ2-4	once	NA
TGTGCCAGCAGCTTAGACGGGGGCCCCTACAATGAGCAGTTCTTC	CASSLDGGPYNEQFF	TRBV7-3	TRBJ2-1	NA	NA
TGTGCCAGCAGCTGGGACGGACCCTACAATGAGCAGTTCTTC	CASSWDGPYNEQFF	TRBV7-9	TRBJ2-1	many	NA
TGCGCCAGCAGCTTTCCGGTGGGTGAGCAGTTCTTC	CASSFPVGEQFF	TRBV5-1	TRBJ2-1	NA	NA
TGTGCCATCAGTGATGGTGCGGGGAAAAACATTCAGTACTTC	CAISDGAGKNIQYF	TRBV10-3	TRBJ2-4	few	NA
TGTGCCAGCAGTTACGGAAACAGGAACACTGAAGCTTTCTTT	CASSYGNRNTEAFF	TRBV6-2/TRBV6-3	TRBJ1-1	NA	NA
TGTGCCAGCAAGTACAGGGGATTGGCTCAAGAGACCCAGTACTTC	CASKYRGLAQETQYF	TRBV3-1	TRBJ2-5	few	TRBD1
TGTGCCAGCAGCTTGAGGGCGAGGACAGGGAGTGGGGAGACCCAGTACTTC	CASSLRARTGSGETQYF	TRBV7-8	TRBJ2-5	few	TRBD1
TGTGCCAGCAGCCGTGGACTAGCCTCAGATACGCAGTATTTT	CASSRGLASDTQYF	TRBV3-1	TRBJ2-3	many	TRBD2
TGTGCCAGCAGCATGGTCGGGGAGACCCAGTACTTC	CASSMVGETQYF	TRBV7-9	TRBJ2-5	few	NA
TGTGCCAGCAGCCGCAGACGGTGGGCAGAGACCCAGTACTTC	CASSRRRWAETQYF	TRBV12-3/TRBV12-4	TRBJ2-5	many	NA
TGTGCCAGCAGTTACTCTAGCGGGACGCCCTTCACAGATACGCAGTATTTT	CASSYSSGTPFTDTQYF	TRBV6-2/TRBV6-3	TRBJ2-3	NA	TRBD2
TGTGCCAGCAGCCTAGGGGACCTACTAAGGGGTTCACCCCTCCACTTT	CASSLGDLLRGSPLHF	TRBV7-2	TRBJ1-6	NA	NA
TGTGCCAGCAGTTACTTGGGGGTCCTGGGGACTGAAGCTTTCTTT	CASSYLGVLGTEAFF	TRBV6-5	TRBJ1-1	few	NA
TGTGCCAGCAGTTACGGGGGAGGGCCTCTCACCCAGACCCAGTACTTC	CASSYGGGPLTQTQYF	TRBV6-2/TRBV6-3	TRBJ2-5	few	TRBD2
TGCGCCAGCAGCTTGACAGGGACCGAGCAGTACTTC	CASSLTGTEQYF	TRBV5-1	TRBJ2-7	NA	NA
TGTGCCAGCAGCCAACCTCCCTATGGCTACACCTTC	CASSQPPYGYTF	TRBV28	TRBJ1-2	few	NA
TGTGCCAGCAAACCCGGGCCAGCTAACTATGGCTACACCTTC	CASKPGPANYGYTF	TRBV12-3/TRBV12-4	TRBJ1-2	many	NA
TGTGCCAGCAGTGTGAGCCCCATAACCGGGGAGCTGTTTTTT	CASSVSPITGELFF	TRBV2	TRBJ2-2	many	NA
TGTGCCAGCAGCCGGACTAGCAGCTCCTACAATGAGCAGTTCTTC	CASSRTSSSYNEQFF	TRBV27	TRBJ2-1	NA	TRBD2
TGTGCCAGTAGTATTTCCCGCGGGAGCTCCTACGAGCAGTACTTC	CASSISRGSSYEQYF	TRBV19	TRBJ2-7	NA	TRBD2
TGCAGTGCTAGAGATAAGGGTGGGAGCACTGAAGCTTTCTTT	CSARDKGGSTEAFF	TRBV20-1	TRBJ1-1	few	NA